The present entry profiles one TCR beta chain with its context. Its binding antigen is unknown. Nothing much larger sits one base from this clone, and base qualities are not available. This sample was included in a study of OX40 agonist ivuxolimab in advanced cancers. For the study in its entirety: Ivuxolimab was an agonistic, fully human IgG2 monoclonal antibody directed against OX40 (CD134), a costimulatory receptor. Intravenous ivuxolimab was administered to patients every 2 weeks at six dose levels: 0.01, 0.1, 0.3, 1.5, 3 and 10 mg/kg. Among the 52 dose-escalation patients, about 19 had hepatocellular carcinoma, 15 or so melanoma, 9 renal cell carcinoma and 9 head and neck cancer. In the dose-escalation cohort, roughly 80% of patients were male, and the mean age was about 55 years, with a range of roughly 20 to 80. Prior anti-PD-1, anti-PD-L1 or anti-CTLA-4 therapy was permitted, and checkpoint inhibitors had been received by 30% to 40% of dose-escalation patients. Partial responses occurred in three dose-escalation patients: two with cutaneous melanoma and one with hepatocellular carcinoma. The point of sequencing TCRbeta in the periphery was to test whether ivuxolimab changed TCR sequence diversity and drove clonal T-cell expansion. The monotherapy dose-escalation portion (N of about 49 patients) of the phase I ivuxolimab trial is reported in the paper.

From cysteine to phenylalanine, the CDR3 is 16 amino acids long. Only the CDR3 DNA is retained, 48 bases long and in frame from the first base. The V and J ends are trimmed by 2 bases and 1 base, leaving 11 bases between them. The germline V gene (reference sequence) yields SEHNR for CDR1 and FQNEAQ for CDR2. Patients with a history of autoimmune disease or receiving systemic immunosuppression were excluded from the trial. In every dose cohort, peripheral blood was drawn for TCR sequencing at baseline, cycle 4 day 1, and cycle 7 day 1. The samples were taken from a phase I, first-in-human, multicenter, open-label dose-escalation trial of ivuxolimab. Adults with locally advanced or metastatic head and neck squamous cell, hepatocellular, melanoma or renal cell carcinoma were enrolled in the trial. CD4+ and CD8+ T cells were sorted separately from peripheral blood before TCR sequencing. The paper's findings and limits, for the study overall: The antigen specificity of the clonally expanded peripheral T cells was not determined. On average, CD8+ T cells showed more expanded clones than CD4+ T cells after ivuxolimab. Low levels of normalized T-cell clonal expansion were also seen in some nonresponding patients. At doses of 0.1 to 3.0 mg/kg, clonal expansion of both CD4+ and CD8+ blood T cells was observed from baseline to week 6. In partial responders in the 0.1-3.0 mg/kg groups, normalized peripheral clonal expansion was found to be among the lowest, especially among CD8+ T cells.

Genomic DNA was isolated from the sorted cells so that the TCRbeta CDR3 region could be sequenced. The immunoSEQ Assay was used for sequencing of TCRbeta CDR3 regions. TCRdb stores this immuneACCESS table with in-frame sequences only. Part of the clones is absent; in the studies checked, under half of the shortfall reflects unresolved V genes, and no reason is known for the rest. A total of about 99,000 clones appear in this sample, about 96% of them only once. Roughly 2% of the sample is taken by the ten largest. Recombination connected TRBV7-9 to TRBJ2-2, with the D gene too uncertain to name. The sequence came from an adult with an advanced solid tumor such as melanoma, head and neck, liver or kidney cancer. Specimen: CD4+ or CD8+ T cells sorted from blood, collected in a trial of the OX40 agonist ivuxolimab. Read as DNA, the sequence is TGTGCCAGCAGCTTATTAGGCTACAAGAACACCGGGGAGCTGTTTTTT. Translated, this is CASSLLGYKNTGELFF. Joined to the reference TRBV7-9 and TRBJ2-2 proteins, this CDR3 gives the full variable domain: DTGVSQNPRHKITKRGQNVTFRCDPISEHNRLYWYRQTLGQGPEFLTYFQNEAQLEKSRLLSDRFSAERPKGSFSTLEIQRTEQGDSAMYLCASSLLGYKNTGELFFGEGSRLTVL.